This TCR beta chain was recorded in a study of blood T cell repertoires in COVID-19 (dated by TCRdb to between 2020 and 2021). Some background on the complete study: ImmuneRACE Cohort 3 recovered participants were defined by two consecutive negative NP/OP PCR tests, healthcare professional clearance, or symptom resolution. Deeply sampled blood TCRbeta repertoires from subjects exposed to, actively infected with, or recovered from COVID-19 were included in the dataset. The material from the prospective study consisted of cDNA or gDNA derived from T cells, B-cell-depleted T cells, or PBMCs. Nearly every sample came with metadata listing a de-identified subject ID, COVID-19 status, age in years and sex. Samples came from the ongoing ImmuneRACE study (first 160 participants) plus 1,254 subjects from 6 global collaborators. Samples from collaborators originated in the United States, Italy and Spain and spanned both the acute and convalescent phases of COVID-19. Where HLA class I and class II types were available, the types were taken from metadata supplied by the sample provider, not from assay-based typing. The repertoires were released in a freely available public database intended as a resource for research on the immune response to SARS-CoV-2. The research as a whole found: How much clinical and demographic metadata was included differed by source and by participant, and the metadata was provided uncurated.

The immunoSEQ Assay, a bias-controlled multiplex PCR, was used to amplify TCRbeta CDR3 regions from genomic DNA. As for how the authors treated the data: The number of nucleated cells in each sample was estimated from the amplification of reference gene primers within the assay. Sequence reads were collapsed and filtered to measure the absolute abundance of every unique TCRbeta CDR3 rearrangement. Productive Simpson clonality was computed per sample as the square root of Simpson's diversity index over productive rearrangements. The source is immuneACCESS, and TCRdb retained only in-frame sequences with V and J called. Part of the clones is not carried over; for the studies checked, unresolved V genes explain less than half of this, and the remainder is unexplained. The D gene and trimming were derived from the DNA, and the V and J assignments and clone size from that table. A total of a few hundred thousand clones appear in this sample, around 87% of them only once. Jointly, the top ten make up around 1.9% of the sample.

Worth noting for this clone: Its cognate antigen has yet to be identified. Base qualities are missing; no much larger clone stands one base away.

Enrolling through a virtual design, the prospective study's participants ranged in age from about 18 to 100 years and lived across roughly 23 United States geographic areas. To assign participants to cohorts, the prospective study relied on clinical history that participants themselves reported in a screening survey and a study questionnaire. Mobile phlebotomists in the prospective study collected whole blood, serum and a nasopharyngeal or oropharyngeal swab from every participant. Participants in the prospective study had the option to provide additional blood draws and questionnaires over a roughly two-month period. Prospective study blood samples were shipped either frozen or at room temperature before DNA extraction. Sequenced sample: PBMCs or T cells enriched from blood (not recorded which). This sequence originates from a man aged 35-49 years in a cohort exposed to, infected with or recovered from COVID-19 (not recorded which).

The DNA sequence follows: TGTGCCAGCAGTCCCGACAGGGGGGAAAAGCCCCAGCATTTT. It translates to CASSPDRGEKPQHF. The chain is encoded by TRBV2 joined to TRBJ1-5; 9 central nucleotides agree with TRBD1. Germline trimming: 5 bases from V, 8 bases from J; junction bases outside gene matches: 7. Taken from the germline V gene, the CDR1 and CDR2 loops are SNHLY and FYNNEI. From the cysteine up to the phenylalanine, the CDR3 has a length of 14 residues. Here the CDR3 DNA is all that survives: 42 bases in frame from base 1.